This note documents a single TCR beta chain sequence. Its specificity is unknown. These data belong to a study of early T cells in non-severe SARS-CoV-2 infection. The overall study: Bulk RNA from unsorted whole blood was sequenced; chains were unpaired. Study-wide results and caveats: Clonotype matching in VDJdb favored anti-spike CD8 responses and did not capture private and CD4 specificities.

Each CDR3 protein is one row after TCRdb ran MiXCR on the 5' RACE reads. The table lists 70,000 to 75,000 distinct CDR3 sequences, 12% of them singletons. This clonotype was sampled from an adult who was a healthcare worker with PCR-confirmed SARS-CoV-2 infection or an uninfected control (not recorded which). The sample comprised whole blood.

In nucleotides, the CDR3 is TGTGCCAGCAGCATAACGGCGAACACTGAAGCTTTCTTT. Amino acid sequence: CASSITANTEAFF. The V gene is TRBV6-5, the J gene TRBJ1-1; D gene unclear. Germline assignment: CDR1 MNHEY and CDR2 SVGAGI. V dropped 6 bases and J dropped 1 base, with 9 bases sitting between them. This CDR3 has 13 amino acids.